This T cell receptor beta chain was found in a study of blood T cell repertoires in COVID-19. As for the study in general: Whether acute or convalescent, the COVID-19 samples came from the United States, Italy and Spain. Sources were T cells, B-cell-depleted T cells, or PBMCs; the material itself was cDNA or gDNA.

The CDR3 extends over 16 amino acids. CDR1 is PRHDT and CDR2 is FYEKMQ in the germline V gene (reference sequence). V was pared by 5 bases and J by 0 bases, with 8 bases of the junction left unmatched. Per the original data handling: Nucleated cell counts were estimated from reference gene primer amplification. TCRdb's table, derived via immunoSEQ multiplex PCR, lists solely in-frame clones and lacks some. From that table come the V and J calls and clone size; the DNA was used to work out D and trimming. This table has about 26,000 clones, about 92% appearing once. The sequencing sample was made of peripheral blood. The receptor was isolated from a human donor in a cohort sampled during active COVID-19. This chain links TRBV13 with TRBJ2-7; 9 bases agree with TRBD2. This chain's CDR3 is CASSVRLAVSSYEQYF. The CDR3 DNA reads TGTGCCAGCAGCGTCCGACTAGCGGTAAGCTCCTACGAGCAGTACTTC.